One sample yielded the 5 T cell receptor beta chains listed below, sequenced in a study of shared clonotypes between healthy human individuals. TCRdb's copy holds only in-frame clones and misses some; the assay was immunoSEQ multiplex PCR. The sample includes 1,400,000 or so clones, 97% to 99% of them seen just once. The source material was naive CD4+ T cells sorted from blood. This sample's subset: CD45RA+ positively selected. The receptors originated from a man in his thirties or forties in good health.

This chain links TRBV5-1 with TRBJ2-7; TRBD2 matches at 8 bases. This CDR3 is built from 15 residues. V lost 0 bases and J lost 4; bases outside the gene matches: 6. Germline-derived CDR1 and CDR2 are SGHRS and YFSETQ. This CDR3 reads CASSLGGTRPYEQYF. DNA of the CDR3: TGCGCCAGCAGCTTGGGGGGGACTAGACCTTACGAGCAGTACTTC.

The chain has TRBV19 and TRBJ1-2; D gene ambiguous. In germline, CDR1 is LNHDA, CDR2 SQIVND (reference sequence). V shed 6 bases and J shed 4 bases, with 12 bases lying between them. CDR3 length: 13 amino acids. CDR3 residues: CASSQEGIYGYTF. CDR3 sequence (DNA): TGTGCCAGTAGCCAAGAAGGAATCTATGGCTACACCTTC.

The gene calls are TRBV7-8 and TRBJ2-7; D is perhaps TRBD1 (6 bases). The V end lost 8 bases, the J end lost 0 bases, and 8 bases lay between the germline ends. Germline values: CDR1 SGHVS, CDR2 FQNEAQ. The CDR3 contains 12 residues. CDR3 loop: CASGGGSYEQYF. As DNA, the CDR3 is TGTGCCAGCGGGGGCGGCTCCTACGAGCAGTACTTC.

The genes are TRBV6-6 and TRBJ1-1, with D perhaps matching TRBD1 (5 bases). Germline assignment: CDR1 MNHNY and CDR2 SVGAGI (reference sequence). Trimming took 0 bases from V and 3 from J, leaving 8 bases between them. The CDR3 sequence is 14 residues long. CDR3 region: CASSYSSGYTEAFF. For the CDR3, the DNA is TGTGCCAGCAGTTACTCGTCAGGGTACACTGAAGCTTTCTTT.

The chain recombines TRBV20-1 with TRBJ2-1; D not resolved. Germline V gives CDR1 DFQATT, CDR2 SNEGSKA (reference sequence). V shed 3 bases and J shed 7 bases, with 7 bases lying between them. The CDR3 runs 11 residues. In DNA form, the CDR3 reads TGCAGTGCTAGCCCCCCTAATGAGCAGTTCTTC. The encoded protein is CSASPPNEQFF.